A single sample gave rise to the 15 T cell receptor beta chains below, sequenced in a study of chemoradiotherapy in HPV16-positive cancers. Here immunoSEQ multiplex PCR was the method, and the copy in TCRdb shows in-frame clones only, minus some. This table holds just under 40,000 clones, around 76% found once. The source material was blood, sampled from a patient who underwent chemoradiotherapy. The receptors derive from a human donor with HPV-associated anogenital cancer.

This clone has a handful of counts. This chain links TRBV5-6 with TRBJ2-5; TRBD2 matches at 8 bases. The CDR3 consists of 15 residues. V lost 0 bases and J lost 2; bases outside the gene matches: 3. Looked up from germline, CDR1 is SGHDT and CDR2 is YYEEEE. CDR3 sequence (DNA): TGTGCCAGCAGCTTGGGGCGGGGGGAACAAGAGACCCAGTACTTC. The encoded protein is CASSLGRGEQETQYF. The full variable domain, its missing parts supplied by reference TRBV5-6 and TRBJ2-5, is DAGVTQSPTHLIKTRGQQVTLRCSPKSGHDTVSWYQQALGQGPQFIFQYYEEEERQRGNFPDRFSGHQFPNYSSELNVNALLLGDSALYLCASSLGRGEQETQYFGPGTRLLVL.

The chain is built from TRBV6-1 and TRBJ2-1; 10 bases agree with TRBD2. Looked up from germline, CDR1 is MNHNS and CDR2 is SASEGT. Trimming removed 6 bases from V and 7 bases from J; junction bases left unmatched: 9. The CDR3 is 15 residues long. As DNA, the CDR3 is TGTGCCAGCAGCCAACTAGCGGGGCGGTCTAATGAGCAGTTCTTC. It codes for CASSQLAGRSNEQFF.

The rearrangement joins TRBV19 to TRBJ2-4; 10 nucleotides line up with TRBD1. The CDR3 loop spans 13 amino acids. J gave up 7 bases and V 6 bases, and 3 bases lay outside the gene matches. The germline V gene encodes CDR1 LNHDA and CDR2 SQIVND (reference sequence). Here the CDR3 reads CASREGQGNIQYF. In DNA, the CDR3 is TGTGCCAGTAGGGAGGGACAGGGGAACATTCAGTACTTC.

J is TRBJ1-6 and V is TRBV18; a weak D match, TRBD1 (5 bases). The length of the CDR3 is 15 residues. Trimming stripped 4 bases from V and 5 bases from J, with 12 bases between. The germline CDR1 and CDR2 sequences are KGHSH and LQKENI. Written as DNA, the CDR3 is TGTGCCAGCTCACAAACCGACAGTCATAATTCACCCCTCCACTTT. Translating it yields CASSQTDSHNSPLHF.

The J gene is TRBJ2-2, the V gene TRBV11-2, with TRBD2 as a possible D gene (5 bases). The V end was cut by 1 base, the J end by 5 bases, with 11 bases between. This CDR3 region has 15 residues. Per the germline V gene, CDR1 is SGHAT and CDR2 is FQNNGV. The DNA for the CDR3 is TGTGCCAGCAGCTTAGGGGCTAGCCAGACCGGGGAGCTGTTTTTT. Protein: CASSLGASQTGELFF.

The gene calls are TRBV7-3 and TRBJ2-7, with 8 bases identical to TRBD1. Germline CDR1 and CDR2: SGHTA and FQGTGA. V lost 4 bases, J lost 0 bases, and 5 bases stayed unmatched. The CDR3 is made up of 15 amino acids. The CDR3 region is CASSSTGGRSYEQYF. CDR3 DNA sequence: TGTGCCAGCAGCTCTACAGGGGGACGCTCCTACGAGCAGTACTTC.

This clone was found a few times. CDR3 protein: CARPPGTGRDGYTF. In nucleotides, the CDR3 is TGTGCCAGGCCACCCGGGACAGGGAGGGACGGCTACACCTTC. This rearrangement joins TRBV19 to TRBJ1-2, with 9 bases lining up with TRBD1. In germline, CDR1 is LNHDA, CDR2 SQIVND (reference sequence). With 9 bases clipped from V and 8 bases from J, the junction kept 13 bases outside the gene matches. The CDR3 runs to 14 residues.

This clone has only a few counts. The chain links TRBV5-1 to TRBJ1-6, with D perhaps matching TRBD1 (5 bases). V lost 3 bases and J 7 bases, leaving 11 bases between the germline ends. The CDR3 contains 14 residues. Germline V gives CDR1 SGHRS, CDR2 YFSETQ. Here the CDR3 reads CASSSGGRNSPLHF. CDR3 bases: TGCGCCAGCAGCTCCGGGGGTAGGAATTCACCCCTCCACTTT.

The rearrangement links TRBV30 to TRBJ1-5; a possible D gene is TRBD1 (6 bases). Deletions cut 6 bases from V and 3 bases from J, with 15 bases between. Germline CDR1 is GTSNPN and CDR2 is SVGIG (reference sequence). CDR3 size: 14 residues. CDR3 sequence reads: CACQTGGLNQPQHF. DNA of the CDR3: TGTGCCTGTCAAACTGGGGGCCTCAATCAGCCCCAGCATTTT.

V usage is TRBV6-5 and J usage is TRBJ2-2; D is perhaps TRBD1 (6 bases). From germline, CDR1 is MNHEY and CDR2 SVGAGI. The ends were cut back, 7 bases at V and 2 bases at J, with 11 bases in the middle. The CDR3 runs 14 residues. The CDR3 DNA sequence: TGTGCCAGCAACGGCAGGGGCAACACCGGGGAGCTGTTTTTT. It yields the protein CASNGRGNTGELFF.

The chain uses TRBV4-3 and TRBJ2-1, with D unclear. Per the germline V gene, CDR1 is LGHNA and CDR2 is YSLEER. The CDR3 runs 13 residues. The V and J ends lost 4 bases and 8 bases respectively, with 12 bases between them. DNA of the CDR3: TGCGCCAGCAGCCGCCTTGGTAGTTATGAGCAGTTCTTC. Protein: CASSRLGSYEQFF.

In its sample, this clone ranks as medium-sized. The gene calls are TRBV14 and TRBJ2-7; D gene uncertain. The V gene lost 4 bases and the J gene lost 4 bases, with 8 bases spanning the gap. The germline CDR1 and CDR2 sequences are SGHDN and FVKESK. There are 12 residues in the CDR3. CDR3 in amino acids: CASSLVGYEQYF. The CDR3 bases are TGTGCCAGCAGCCTCGTAGGGTACGAGCAGTACTTC.

This clone was counted a few times. The chain is built from TRBV18 and TRBJ2-1; TRBD1 aligns across 7 bases. The CDR3 consists of 14 residues. Germline CDR1 is KGHSH and CDR2 is LQKENI. V gave up 6 bases and J gave up 4 bases; unmatched junction bases: 6. CDR3 DNA: TGTGCCAGCTCGACGACAGGGTATTACAATGAGCAGTTCTTC. This encodes CASSTTGYYNEQFF.

The CDR3: CASSQILGGLAGLGQFF. CDR3 bases: TGCGCCAGCAGCCAAATATTAGGGGGACTAGCGGGCCTGGGGCAGTTCTTC. This chain uses TRBV4-3 with TRBJ2-1, with 12 positions matching TRBD2. Germline V lookup: CDR1 LGHNA, CDR2 YSLEER. The ends lost 2 bases at V and 12 bases at J; junction bases unmatched: 14. CDR3 length: 17 amino acids.

V and J are TRBV5-1 and TRBJ2-1, with D possibly being TRBD1 or TRBD2 (5 bases each). The germline CDR1 and CDR2 sequences are SGHRS and YFSETQ. The CDR3 sequence is 16 residues long. Trimming stripped 4 bases from V and 6 bases from J, with 20 bases between. CDR3 in DNA: TGCGCCAGCAGCCCCTCGTTCCCCGGGGCCCCCAATGAGCAGTTCTTC. Protein product: CASSPSFPGAPNEQFF.